What follows are 21 T cell receptor beta chains derived from one specimen sequenced in a study of radiation and T cells in renal cell carcinoma (dated by TCRdb to about 2020). Libraries came from the immunoSEQ multiplex PCR assay. As stored in TCRdb, this immuneACCESS dataset retains in-frame rearrangements with V and J assigned. A fraction of the clones does not appear; measured against another copy, unresolved V genes explain less than half of the discrepancy, and the remainder lacks a known reason. In all, the sample holds around 99,000 clones, and 80% to 90% of those were seen once. Roughly 7.6% of the sample is held by the ten biggest clonotypes. The time point label, read with the paper, signifies: blood 4 weeks post-SBRT, at nephrectomy. Reading the label with the study, this specimen's treatment or condition is: 15 Gy SBRT to primary tumor, nephrectomy 4 weeks later. This specimen was blood, taken from a patient whose treatment included radiotherapy and nephrectomy. The receptors come from a man aged 55-75 years with renal cell carcinoma.

V and J are TRBV6-5 and TRBJ2-7, with D perhaps assigned TRBD1 or TRBD2 (7 bases each). V was pared by 8 bases and J by 10 bases, with 21 bases between. Germline assignment: CDR1 MNHEY and CDR2 SVGAGI. The CDR3 covers 13 residues. CDR3 coding DNA: TGTGCCAGCGTTATGGGACAGAGCGGGAAACAGTACTTC. It yields the protein CASVMGQSGKQYF.

The rearrangement joins TRBV21-1 to TRBJ2-7; TRBD1 was called by the table and not checked on the DNA. TRBV21-1 is a listed pseudogene. This CDR3 is 15 amino acids long. As DNA, the CDR3 is TGTGCCAGCAGCAAAGGGGCAGGGGGAGGCTACGAGCAGTACTTC. Translating gives CASSKGAGGGYEQYF.

With respect to this clone: The same CDR3 is also encoded by other DNA sequences in this sample. The chain combines TRBV19 with TRBJ1-5; 9 bases are a match to TRBD1. The CDR3 is 14 amino acids. The V gene's germline CDR1 is LNHDA and CDR2 SQIVND (reference sequence). Trimming took 5 bases from V and 4 from J; bases not matched to a gene: 3. The CDR3, as DNA: TGTGCCAGTAGTGTGACAGGGGGTAATCAGCCCCAGCATTTT. It yields the protein CASSVTGGNQPQHF.

CDR3: CASRDRGWDYGYTF. The CDR3 DNA reads TGTGCCAGCAGGGACAGGGGGTGGGACTATGGCTACACCTTC. The chain carries TRBV6-1 and TRBJ1-2; 10 nucleotides match TRBD1. Germline V lookup: CDR1 MNHNS, CDR2 SASEGT. The CDR3 covers 14 residues. V was pared by 6 bases and J by 3 bases, with 4 bases of the junction left unmatched.

The chain employs TRBV5-1 and TRBJ1-3; D uncertain. The germline V gene encodes CDR1 SGHRS and CDR2 YFSETQ. This CDR3 has 15 amino acids. Trimming stripped 3 bases from V and 0 bases from J, with 10 bases between. DNA for the CDR3: TGCGCCAGCAGCTCTCTCGGCAGCTCTGGAAACACCATATATTTT. Translated, it gives CASSSLGSSGNTIYF.

The sample holds a few counts of this clone. The V gene is TRBV10-3, the J gene TRBJ2-5; D not certain. The germline gives CDR1 ENHRY, CDR2 SYGVKD. Trimming removed 8 bases at V and 7 bases at J, with 14 bases between. The CDR3 spans 12 residues. The CDR3 here is CAIGSEVTTQYF. DNA of the CDR3: TGTGCCATCGGCTCCGAGGTGACGACCCAGTACTTC.

J is TRBJ2-1 and V is TRBV4-2, with 8 bases lining up with TRBD2. The CDR3 has 17 residues. Germline lookup yields CDR1 LGHNA and CDR2 YNFKEQ. Trimming cost V 0 bases and J 7 bases; bases outside gene matches: 11. CDR3 region: CASSQDGGSGILNEQFF. CDR3 bases: TGTGCCAGCAGCCAAGATGGGGGTAGCGGGATCTTGAATGAGCAGTTCTTC.

The chain is built from TRBV9 and TRBJ2-2; 11 nucleotides line up with TRBD2. V trimming: 0 bases; J trimming: 7 bases; junction bases outside the gene matches: 2. CDR1 and CDR2 from the germline V gene are SGDLS and YYNGEE. CDR3 length: 15 amino acids. CDR3 amino acids: CASSVGLAGNGELFF. Here the CDR3 DNA reads TGTGCCAGCAGCGTAGGACTAGCGGGAAACGGGGAGCTGTTTTTT.

The CDR3 bases are TGTGGGACCAGGCTGGTGTTCGGGGACGAGCAGTACTTC. This gives the protein CGTRLVFGDEQYF. This sequence joins TRBV27 and TRBJ2-7; the D gene is possibly TRBD2 (5 bases). The CDR3 is 13 amino acids. Germline values: CDR1 MNHEY, CDR2 SMNVEV (reference sequence).

The V and J genes are TRBV6-5 and TRBJ2-5; the match to TRBD1 covers 8 bases. The CDR3 consists of 16 residues. Trimming took 2 bases from V and 5 from J; bases not matched to a gene: 10. Germline V gene sequence: CDR1 MNHEY, CDR2 SVGAGI. CDR3 bases: TGTGCCAGCAGTTACACTACGGGACAGGTCGGGGAGACCCAGTACTTC. Residues: CASSYTTGQVGETQYF.

In this sample, this clone turned up once. This sequence joins TRBV5-6 and TRBJ2-5, with 8 bases matching TRBD2. V gave up 2 bases and J gave up 5 bases; unmatched junction bases: 8. The germline CDR1 and CDR2 sequences are SGHDT and YYEEEE. The CDR3 is 15 amino acids. The CDR3 DNA is TGTGCCAGCAGCTTCTACGGGAGGGCCGATGAGACCCAGTACTTC. Protein sequence: CASSFYGRADETQYF. Filled out from reference TRBV5-6 and TRBJ2-5, the complete variable domain reads DAGVTQSPTHLIKTRGQQVTLRCSPKSGHDTVSWYQQALGQGPQFIFQYYEEEERQRGNFPDRFSGHQFPNYSSELNVNALLLGDSALYLCASSFYGRADETQYFGPGTRLLVL.

The chain employs TRBV19 and TRBJ2-2, with D possibly TRBD2 on 6 matching bases. Germline loops: CDR1 LNHDA, CDR2 SQIVND (reference sequence). CDR3 length: 16 amino acids. V was trimmed by 3 bases and J by 7 bases, leaving 18 bases between them. CDR3 sequence reads: CASSIFSSAPGGELFF. DNA for the CDR3: TGTGCCAGTAGTATCTTCTCTAGCGCTCCCGGCGGGGAGCTGTTTTTT.

The rearrangement uses TRBV2 and TRBJ1-1; D unresolved. V lost 7 bases and J 2 bases, leaving 11 bases between the germline ends. The length of the CDR3 is 13 residues. The germline gives CDR1 SNHLY, CDR2 FYNNEI. The CDR3 protein is CASTGGRNTEAFF. The CDR3 nucleotides are TGTGCCAGCACCGGAGGGCGAAACACTGAAGCTTTCTTT. The entire variable domain, with the rest obtained from reference TRBV2 and TRBJ1-1, is as follows: EPEVTQTPSHQVTQMGQEVILRCVPISNHLYFYWYRQILGQKVEFLVSFYNNEISEKSEIFDDQFSVERPDGSNFTLKIRSTKLEDSAMYFCASTGGRNTEAFFGQGTRLTVV.

The chain employs TRBV27 and TRBJ2-1; 9 nucleotides line up with TRBD2. V shed 4 bases, J shed 9 bases, and the junction held 16 bases outside the gene matches. This CDR3 has 17 residues. Germline V gene lookup returns CDR1 MNHEY and CDR2 SMNVEV (reference sequence). CDR3 DNA: TGTGCCAGCAGTTCCCCCAATAGCGGGAGTTTCGAAAGTGAGCAGTTCTTC. Protein product: CASSSPNSGSFESEQFF.

The chain recombines TRBV5-1 with TRBJ1-4; tentatively, D is TRBD1 (5 bases). This CDR3 has 13 amino acids. Germline V CDR1 and CDR2: SGHRS, YFSETQ. The V gene lost 6 bases and the J gene lost 3 bases, with 9 bases spanning the gap. The CDR3 DNA follows: TGCGCCAGCAAGGGGTTGGCTAATGAAAAACTGTTTTTT. This encodes CASKGLANEKLFF.

The chain recombines TRBV5-1 with TRBJ2-7, with a tentative D call TRBD2 (6 bases). The CDR3 extends over 14 amino acids. Germline V gives CDR1 SGHRS, CDR2 YFSETQ. V dropped 7 bases and J dropped 3 bases, with 17 bases sitting between them. This chain's CDR3 is CASAGTPGNYEQYF. The CDR3 nucleotides read TGCGCCAGCGCGGGGACCCCAGGGAACTACGAGCAGTACTTC.

The chain employs TRBV27 and TRBJ1-2; TRBD1 might be the D (6 bases). This CDR3 region has 15 residues. The germline CDR1 and CDR2 sequences are MNHEY and SMNVEV (reference sequence). V shed 5 bases and J shed 8 bases, with 21 bases lying between them. This CDR3 is CASSLIGGGAGGYTF. Written as DNA, the CDR3 is TGTGCCAGCAGTCTTATCGGGGGGGGCGCCGGAGGCTACACCTTC.

The CDR3 DNA is TGTGCCAGCAGCTTAGAACTAGCGGTAGCCAAAAACATTCAGTACTTC. Encoded protein: CASSLELAVAKNIQYF. The V gene is TRBV7-2, the J gene TRBJ2-4, with 8 bases that match TRBD2. The CDR3 extends over 16 amino acids. Unmatched junction bases numbered 2, after V lost 1 base and J lost 0 bases. Per germline, CDR1 SGHTA and CDR2 FQGNSA.

The genes are TRBV5-1 and TRBJ2-3; 7 bases fit TRBD1. Per the germline V gene, CDR1 is SGHRS and CDR2 is YFSETQ. Trimming cost V 2 bases and J 0 bases; bases outside gene matches: 3. This CDR3 contains 15 residues. CDR3 sequence (DNA): TGCGCCAGCAGCTTTTTGGGACAGAGCACAGATACGCAGTATTTT. Translating gives CASSFLGQSTDTQYF.

V is TRBV10-3 and J is TRBJ2-3, with TRBD1 as a possible D gene (6 bases). CDR1 ENHRY and CDR2 SYGVKD come from the germline V gene. The CDR3 covers 11 residues. The CDR3 here is CATGTTDTQYF. The CDR3 DNA follows: TGTGCTACAGGGACGACAGATACGCAGTATTTT.

This chain uses TRBV5-4 with TRBJ2-7; D perhaps matches TRBD2 (5 bases). The CDR3 covers 17 residues. Germline CDR1 is SGHNT and CDR2 is YYREEE (reference sequence). V was trimmed by 4 bases and J by 4 bases, leaving 24 bases between them. The CDR3 region has the DNA TGTGCCAGCAGCCCCCAGCTATCGAGCGGAGTAGGATACGAGCAGTACTTC. Its translation: CASSPQLSSGVGYEQYF.